This is a list of T cell receptor beta chains from one sample in a study of T-cell memory formation after mild COVID-19. TCRdb re-called the 5' RACE reads with MiXCR, one entry per CDR3 protein. The top ten hold around 8.8% of the sample, which has roughly 410,000 distinct CDR3 sequences, 20% to 25% seen once. Sequencing was carried out using PBMCs or a T cell subset sorted from them (not recorded which). These receptors all come from an adult woman who had mild COVID-19 (a few samples of this study predate the infection). Cell type and time point are not known. Both conserved end residues are part of each CDR3. A D gene is named only where the DNA matches it firmly. Only part of the rows carry a size: once, few, many, or a class if the clone is expanded.

v_call	j_call	d_call	clone_size	cdr3_nt	cdr3_aa
TRBV9	TRBJ2-2	.	few	TGTGCCAGCAGCGTAGGGGTCACCGGGGAGCTGTTTTTT	CASSVGVTGELFF
TRBV7-2	TRBJ2-7	.	.	TGTGCCAGCAGCGAGACAGCGGGTCCCTACGAGCAGTACTTC	CASSETAGPYEQYF
TRBV10-2	TRBJ2-4	.	.	TGCGCCAGCCCCGTACCTGGGATTCAGTACTTC	CASPVPGIQYF
TRBV4-1	TRBJ1-6	.	.	TGCGCCAGCAGCCAGGCAGAATCACCCCTCCACTTT	CASSQAESPLHF
TRBV15	TRBJ2-1	.	.	TGTGCCACCAGCAGGGAGTACAATGAGCAGTTCTTC	CATSREYNEQFF
TRBV7-2	TRBJ1-3	.	few	TGTGCCAGCAGCCCGGGGTTCTCTGGAAACACCATATATTTT	CASSPGFSGNTIYF
TRBV4-1	TRBJ2-1	.	.	TGCGCCAGCAGCCAAGATGATAGTAACAATGAGCAGTTCTTC	CASSQDDSNNEQFF
TRBV7-2	TRBJ2-1	.	few	TGTGCCAGCAGCATTATATACAATGAGCAGTTCTTC	CASSIIYNEQFF
TRBV30	TRBJ1-1	.	.	TGTGCCTGGAGGGAGAACACTGAAGCTTTCTTT	CAWRENTEAFF
TRBV12-3/TRBV12-4	TRBJ2-4	.	many	TGTGCCAGCAGTTTAGGAGGGGCGGGCATTCAGTACTTC	CASSLGGAGIQYF
TRBV12-3/TRBV12-4	TRBJ1-2	.	.	TGTGCCAGCAGGGACTACCAGAGGGGTCACTATGGCTACACCTTC	CASRDYQRGHYGYTF
TRBV20-1	TRBJ2-1	.	few	TGCAGTGCTAGACTAGCCTACAATGAGCAGTTCTTC	CSARLAYNEQFF
TRBV5-6	TRBJ2-7	TRBD1	.	TGTGCCAGCAGCTTGAAGGGGGACAGCCTTAACCTCTACGAGCAGTACTTC	CASSLKGDSLNLYEQYF
TRBV27	TRBJ1-6	.	few	TGTGCCAGCAGCTCCGGGATCGCTGGCATTAATTCACCCCTCCACTTT	CASSSGIAGINSPLHF
TRBV29-1	TRBJ1-2	TRBD1	.	TGCAGCACGGGGACAGGAGAAAACTATGGCTACACCTTC	CSTGTGENYGYTF
TRBV3-1	TRBJ2-1	.	few	TGTGCCAGCAGCCAATACGGGAGTAATGAGCAGTTCTTC	CASSQYGSNEQFF
TRBV18	TRBJ2-1	.	.	.	CASSPDRDFGNEQFF
TRBV18	TRBJ1-2	.	.	TGTGCCAGCTCACCAGCGTTGAGTGAAAACTATGGCTACACCTTC	CASSPALSENYGYTF
TRBV12-3/TRBV12-4	TRBJ1-1	.	.	TGTGCCAGCAGCTGGGCGGGGGAAGCTTTCTTT	CASSWAGEAFF
TRBV15	TRBJ2-7	TRBD1	.	TGTGCCACCAGCAGACCGGGACAGGGTACCTACGAGCAGTACTTC	CATSRPGQGTYEQYF
TRBV7-6	TRBJ2-5	.	few	TGTGCCAGCAGTTCCAAGCCCGGGGGTCTGAAAGGAGAGACCCAGTACTTC	CASSSKPGGLKGETQYF
TRBV5-5	TRBJ2-3	TRBD2	few	TGTGCCAGCAGCCCCAGCGGGGACCGCACAGATTCGCAGTATTTT	CASSPSGDRTDSQYF
TRBV7-8	TRBJ2-7	.	few	TGTGCCAGCAGCGGGGTTGTGGACCGCGTACCCTACGAGCAGTACTTC	CASSGVVDRVPYEQYF
TRBV7-6	TRBJ2-7	TRBD1	.	TGTGCCAGCAGCTTAGCCGGGGGGACAGGGACTTACGAGCAGTACTTC	CASSLAGGTGTYEQYF
TRBV12-3/TRBV12-4	TRBJ2-1	TRBD2	.	TGTGCCAGCAGTGGGCTTAGCGGGGGACTCAATGAGCAGTTCTTC	CASSGLSGGLNEQFF
TRBV19	TRBJ2-5	.	many	TGTGCCAGTAGTATACAGGCGGGAGAGACCCAGTACTTC	CASSIQAGETQYF
TRBV15	TRBJ2-7	.	few	TGTGCCACCAGCAGAGATCCCACAGCCAGGGCCTACGAGCAGTACTTC	CATSRDPTARAYEQYF
TRBV12-3/TRBV12-4	TRBJ1-1	.	few	TGTGCCAGCAGTTGGGGGGAGCTTGAAGCTTTCTTT	CASSWGELEAFF
TRBV6-2/TRBV6-3	TRBJ2-7	.	.	TGTGCCAGCAGTCTACACGGGGGAGTGGGCGAGCAGTACTTC	CASSLHGGVGEQYF
TRBV11-2	TRBJ2-5	.	.	TGTGCCAGCAGCTTCCCGGGATGGTACCAAGAGACCCAGTACTTC	CASSFPGWYQETQYF
TRBV5-1	TRBJ2-2	.	.	TGCGCCAGCAGCTTGGCCCTCAGTGGAACCGGGGAGCTGTTTTTT	CASSLALSGTGELFF
TRBV7-9	TRBJ2-5	TRBD2	few	TGTGCCAGCAGACGTGGACTAGCGGGCTCAAGGGAGACCCAGTACTTC	CASRRGLAGSRETQYF
TRBV4-1	TRBJ2-5	.	few	TGCGCCAGCAGCTGGCGAGGAGGAGAGACCCAGTACTTC	CASSWRGGETQYF
TRBV12-3/TRBV12-4	TRBJ2-5	TRBD2	.	TGTGCCAGCAGCCCTAGCCCACTAGCGAAGGGGTTAGAGACCCAGTACTTC	CASSPSPLAKGLETQYF
TRBV5-1	TRBJ2-3	TRBD2	few	TGCGCCAGCAGTAGAGCGGGGGGCACAGATACGCAGTATTTT	CASSRAGGTDTQYF
TRBV24-1	TRBJ2-3	TRBD2	.	TGTGCCACCAGTGACCCTGGGACTAGCGGGACTCAGGATACGCAGTATTTT	CATSDPGTSGTQDTQYF
TRBV9	TRBJ2-7	.	.	TGTGCCAGCGGAGAAGGGTCCCTATACGAGCAGTACTTC	CASGEGSLYEQYF
TRBV9	TRBJ1-5	.	.	TGTGCCAGCAGCGTAGCTGGGGAAAATAGTCAGCCCCAGCATTTT	CASSVAGENSQPQHF
TRBV20-1	TRBJ2-5	TRBD2	.	TGCAGTGCTAGACTAGCGGGAGGGCCGAACCAAGAGACCCAGTACTTC	CSARLAGGPNQETQYF
TRBV9	TRBJ2-7	.	.	TGTGCCAGCAGCGTATCTGGGGGGCCAAGCTACGAGCAGTACTTC	CASSVSGGPSYEQYF
TRBV6-1	TRBJ2-1	.	.	TGTGCCAGCAGTGAACACCTGAAGAGCTCCTACAATGAGCAGTTCTTC	CASSEHLKSSYNEQFF
TRBV5-1	TRBJ2-5	.	.	TGCGCCAGCAGCTTGGGGCCAGCCGGGTACCAAGAGACCCAGTACTTC	CASSLGPAGYQETQYF
TRBV4-1	TRBJ1-2	.	.	TGCGCCAGCAGCCAAGAATGGGGGAAAGGCGATGGCTACACCTTC	CASSQEWGKGDGYTF
TRBV9	TRBJ2-1	.	few	TGTGCCAGCAGCGTAGTGCCTTATGAGCAGTTCTTC	CASSVVPYEQFF
TRBV2	TRBJ1-4	.	.	TGTGCCAGCAGGGAAGGAGTTAATGAAAAACTGTTTTTT	CASREGVNEKLFF
TRBV14	TRBJ2-7	.	.	TGTGCCAGCAGCCAAGGGGTGGGACCGAGACACGAGCAGTACTTC	CASSQGVGPRHEQYF
TRBV12-3/TRBV12-4	TRBJ2-2	TRBD1	.	TGTGCCAGCAGCACGACAGGGACCGGGGAGCTGTTTTTT	CASSTTGTGELFF
TRBV7-9	TRBJ2-2	TRBD1	.	TGTGCCAGCAGCTCACCTGGGACAGGGGGCTTGTACACCGGGGAGCTGTTTTTT	CASSSPGTGGLYTGELFF
TRBV7-2	TRBJ2-3	.	few	TGTGCCAGCAGCTTAGCGGGAGTTCAAAAGAGGGGCACAGATACGCAGTATTTT	CASSLAGVQKRGTDTQYF
TRBV30	TRBJ1-2	.	.	TGTGCCTGGAAACTGGTCATAAACTATGGCTACACCTTC	CAWKLVINYGYTF
TRBV7-9	TRBJ2-2	TRBD1	.	TGTGCCAGCAGCTCACAGGGGATCCGCGGGGAGCTGTTTTTT	CASSSQGIRGELFF
TRBV5-5	TRBJ1-1	.	.	TGTGCCAGCACCCTAGGACAGCCTCTCTCTGAAGCTTTCTTT	CASTLGQPLSEAFF
TRBV24-1	TRBJ2-3	TRBD2	.	TGTGCCACCAGTGATTTCACCGGGAGGGCAGATACGCAGTATTTT	CATSDFTGRADTQYF
TRBV7-9	TRBJ2-1	.	.	TGTGCCAGCAGCTTAGCTCTAGCCGTGCCCTACAATGAGCAGTTCTTC	CASSLALAVPYNEQFF
TRBV5-1	TRBJ2-5	.	few	TGCGCCAGCAGCTTGGACGTTCGAGAGACCCAGTACTTC	CASSLDVRETQYF